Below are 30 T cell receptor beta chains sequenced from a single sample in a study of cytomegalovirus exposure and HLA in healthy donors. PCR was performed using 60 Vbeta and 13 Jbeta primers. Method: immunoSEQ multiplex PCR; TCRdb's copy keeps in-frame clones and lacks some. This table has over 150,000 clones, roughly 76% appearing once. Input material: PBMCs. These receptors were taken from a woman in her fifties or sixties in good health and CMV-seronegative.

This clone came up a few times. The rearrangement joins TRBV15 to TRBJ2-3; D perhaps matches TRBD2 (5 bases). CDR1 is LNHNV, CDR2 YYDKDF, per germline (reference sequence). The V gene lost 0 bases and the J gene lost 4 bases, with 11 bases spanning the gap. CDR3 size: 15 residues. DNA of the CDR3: TGTGCCACCAGCAGAGATAGAGGGCCGGCAGATACGCAGTATTTT. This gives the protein CATSRDRGPADTQYF.

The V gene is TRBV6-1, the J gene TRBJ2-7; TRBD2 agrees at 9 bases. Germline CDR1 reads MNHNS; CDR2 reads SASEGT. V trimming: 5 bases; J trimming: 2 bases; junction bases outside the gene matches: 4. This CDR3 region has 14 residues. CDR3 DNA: TGTGCCAGCAGTCGGACTAGCGACACCTACGAGCAGTACTTC. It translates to CASSRTSDTYEQYF.

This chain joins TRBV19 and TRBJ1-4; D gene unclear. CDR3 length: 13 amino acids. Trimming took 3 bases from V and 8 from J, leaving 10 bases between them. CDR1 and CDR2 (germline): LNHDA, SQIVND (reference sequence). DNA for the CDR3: TGTGCCAGTAGTATTGCTAGGCAGGAAAAACTGTTTTTT. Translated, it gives CASSIARQEKLFF.

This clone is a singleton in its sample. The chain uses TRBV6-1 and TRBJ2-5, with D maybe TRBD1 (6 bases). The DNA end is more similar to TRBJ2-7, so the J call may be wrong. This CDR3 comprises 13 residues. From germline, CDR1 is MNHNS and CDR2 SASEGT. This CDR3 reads CASSHRVSYEQYF. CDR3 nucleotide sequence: TGTGCCAGCAGTCACAGGGTATCCTACGAGCAGTACTTC.

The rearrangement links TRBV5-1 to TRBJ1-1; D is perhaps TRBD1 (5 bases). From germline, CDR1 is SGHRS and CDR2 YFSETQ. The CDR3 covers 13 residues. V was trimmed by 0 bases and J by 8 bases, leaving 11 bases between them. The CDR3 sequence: CASSLGPGREAFF. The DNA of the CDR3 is TGCGCCAGCAGCTTGGGGCCAGGGAGGGAAGCTTTCTTT.

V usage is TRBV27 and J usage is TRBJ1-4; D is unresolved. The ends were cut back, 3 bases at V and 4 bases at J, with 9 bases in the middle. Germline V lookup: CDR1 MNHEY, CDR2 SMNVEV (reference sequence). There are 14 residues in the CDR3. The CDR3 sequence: CASSFTGINEKLFF. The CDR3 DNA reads TGTGCCAGCAGTTTCACGGGGATTAATGAAAAACTGTTTTTT.

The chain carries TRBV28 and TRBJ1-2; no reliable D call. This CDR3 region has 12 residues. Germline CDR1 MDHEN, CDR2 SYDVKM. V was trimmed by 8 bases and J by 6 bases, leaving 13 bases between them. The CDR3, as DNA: TGTGCCAGCCATGGTGGGGAGGATGGCTACACCTTC. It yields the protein CASHGGEDGYTF.

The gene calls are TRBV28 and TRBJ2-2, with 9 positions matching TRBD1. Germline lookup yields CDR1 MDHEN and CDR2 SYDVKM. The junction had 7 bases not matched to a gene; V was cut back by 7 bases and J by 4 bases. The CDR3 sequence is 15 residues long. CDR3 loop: CASIRTGVGTGELFF. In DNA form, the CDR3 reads TGTGCCAGCATTCGGACAGGGGTAGGCACCGGGGAGCTGTTTTTT.

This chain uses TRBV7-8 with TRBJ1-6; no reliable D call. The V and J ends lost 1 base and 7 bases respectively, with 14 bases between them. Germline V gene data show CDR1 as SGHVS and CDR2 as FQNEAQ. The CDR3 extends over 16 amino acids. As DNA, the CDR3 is TGTGCCAGCAGCTTAGACTCTCTCGGGTACAATTCACCCCTCCACTTT. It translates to CASSLDSLGYNSPLHF.

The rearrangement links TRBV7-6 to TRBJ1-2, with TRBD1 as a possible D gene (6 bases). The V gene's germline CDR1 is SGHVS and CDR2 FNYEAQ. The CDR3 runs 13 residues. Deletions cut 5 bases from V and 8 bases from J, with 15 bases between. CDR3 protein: CASSQKSGDGYTF. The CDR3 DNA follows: TGTGCCAGCAGCCAAAAATCAGGGGACGGCTACACCTTC.

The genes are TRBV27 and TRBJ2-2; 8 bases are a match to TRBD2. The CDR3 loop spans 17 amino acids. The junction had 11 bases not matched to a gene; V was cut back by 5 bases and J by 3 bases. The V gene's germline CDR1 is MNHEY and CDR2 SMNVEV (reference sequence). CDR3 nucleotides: TGTGCCAGCAGTCCCACCCCGGGGGGGTTGTACACCGGGGAGCTGTTTTTT. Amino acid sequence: CASSPTPGGLYTGELFF.

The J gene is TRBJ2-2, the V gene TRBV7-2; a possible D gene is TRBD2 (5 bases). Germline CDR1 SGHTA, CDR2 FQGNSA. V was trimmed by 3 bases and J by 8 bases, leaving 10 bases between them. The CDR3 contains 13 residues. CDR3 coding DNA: TGTGCCAGCAGCTTCGGGAAACATGGGGAGCTGTTTTTT. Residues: CASSFGKHGELFF.

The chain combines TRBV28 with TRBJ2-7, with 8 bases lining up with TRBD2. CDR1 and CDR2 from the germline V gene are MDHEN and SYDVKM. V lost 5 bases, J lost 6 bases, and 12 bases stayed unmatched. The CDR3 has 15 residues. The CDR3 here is CASSPLREGRIEQYF. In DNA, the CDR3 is TGTGCCAGCAGTCCCCTCCGGGAGGGCCGGATCGAGCAGTACTTC.

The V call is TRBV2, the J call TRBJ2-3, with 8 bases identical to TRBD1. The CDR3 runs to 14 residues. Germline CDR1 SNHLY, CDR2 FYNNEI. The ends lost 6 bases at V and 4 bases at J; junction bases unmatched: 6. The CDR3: CASRGGQGPDTQYF. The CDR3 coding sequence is TGTGCCAGCAGGGGAGGACAGGGCCCAGATACGCAGTATTTT.

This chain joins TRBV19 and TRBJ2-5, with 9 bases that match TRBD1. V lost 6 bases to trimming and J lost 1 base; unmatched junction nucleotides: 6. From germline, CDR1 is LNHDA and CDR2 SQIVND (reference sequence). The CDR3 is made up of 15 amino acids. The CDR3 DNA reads TGTGCCAGTAGCACCGGGACAGGGCGCCAAGAGACCCAGTACTTC. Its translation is CASSTGTGRQETQYF.

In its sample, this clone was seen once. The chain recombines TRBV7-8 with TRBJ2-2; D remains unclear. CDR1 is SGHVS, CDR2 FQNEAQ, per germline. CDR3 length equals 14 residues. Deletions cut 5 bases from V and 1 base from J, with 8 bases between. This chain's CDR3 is CASSPLVNTGELFF. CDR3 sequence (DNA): TGTGCCAGCAGCCCACTGGTGAACACCGGGGAGCTGTTTTTT.

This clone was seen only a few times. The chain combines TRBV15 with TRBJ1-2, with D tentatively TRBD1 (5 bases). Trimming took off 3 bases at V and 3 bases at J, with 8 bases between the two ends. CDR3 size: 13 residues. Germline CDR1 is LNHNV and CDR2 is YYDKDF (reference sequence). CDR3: CATSSRAYYGYTF. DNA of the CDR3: TGTGCCACCAGCAGCAGGGCATACTATGGCTACACCTTC.

CDR3 amino acids: CASSITPGPYGYTF. For the CDR3, the DNA is TGTGCCAGTAGTATAACCCCTGGCCCCTATGGCTACACCTTC. The J gene is TRBJ1-2, the V gene TRBV19; unclear D gene. CDR1 and CDR2 from the germline V gene are LNHDA and SQIVND (reference sequence). This CDR3 has 14 residues. With 2 bases removed from V and 4 bases from J, the gap between germline ends came to 11 bases.

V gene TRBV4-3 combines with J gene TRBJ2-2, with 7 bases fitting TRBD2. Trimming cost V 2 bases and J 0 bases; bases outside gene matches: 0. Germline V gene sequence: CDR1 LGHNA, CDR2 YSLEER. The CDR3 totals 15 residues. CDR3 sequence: CASSQLAANTGELFF. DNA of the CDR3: TGCGCCAGCAGCCAACTAGCGGCGAACACCGGGGAGCTGTTTTTT.

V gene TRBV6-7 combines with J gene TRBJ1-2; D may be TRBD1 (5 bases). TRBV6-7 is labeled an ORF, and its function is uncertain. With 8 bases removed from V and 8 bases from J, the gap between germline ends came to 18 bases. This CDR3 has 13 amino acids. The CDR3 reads CASAKGIPGGYTF. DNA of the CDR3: TGTGCCAGCGCCAAAGGGATTCCAGGGGGCTACACCTTC.

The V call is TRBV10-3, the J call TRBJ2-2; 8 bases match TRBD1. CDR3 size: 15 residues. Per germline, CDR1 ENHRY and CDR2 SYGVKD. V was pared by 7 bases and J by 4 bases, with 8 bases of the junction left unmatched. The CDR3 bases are TGTGCCATCATATATGGACAGGGTGCCACCGGGGAGCTGTTTTTT. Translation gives CAIIYGQGATGELFF.

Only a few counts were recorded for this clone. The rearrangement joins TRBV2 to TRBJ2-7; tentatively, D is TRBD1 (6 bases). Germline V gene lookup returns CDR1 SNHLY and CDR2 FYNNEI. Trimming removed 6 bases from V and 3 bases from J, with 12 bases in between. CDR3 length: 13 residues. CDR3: CASSGTGHYEQYF. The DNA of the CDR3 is TGTGCCAGCAGCGGGACGGGACACTACGAGCAGTACTTC.

The CDR3 loop reads CASTLGAGGNTGELFF. The CDR3 nucleotides are TGTGCCAGCACCCTGGGTGCGGGAGGGAACACCGGGGAGCTGTTTTTT. The gene calls are TRBV27 and TRBJ2-2, with 8 bases identical to TRBD2. Germline assignment: CDR1 MNHEY and CDR2 SMNVEV (reference sequence). The ends lost 7 bases at V and 1 base at J; junction bases unmatched: 8. This CDR3 contains 16 residues.

For the CDR3, the DNA is TGTGCCAGCAGCCCGAGACAGGGAGTGAACACTGAAGCTTTCTTT. This codes for CASSPRQGVNTEAFF. The chain employs TRBV11-2 and TRBJ1-1; 7 bases fit TRBD1. V shed 5 bases and J 0 bases; nucleotides not matched to a gene: 6. Per the germline V gene, CDR1 is SGHAT and CDR2 is FQNNGV. The CDR3 is 15 residues long.

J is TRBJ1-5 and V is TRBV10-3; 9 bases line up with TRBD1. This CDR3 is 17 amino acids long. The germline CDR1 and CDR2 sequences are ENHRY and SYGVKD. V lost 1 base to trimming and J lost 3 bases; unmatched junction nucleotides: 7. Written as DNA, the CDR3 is TGTGCCATCAGTGAGTACGCGGGACAGGGTTACAATCAGCCCCAGCATTTT. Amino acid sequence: CAISEYAGQGYNQPQHF.

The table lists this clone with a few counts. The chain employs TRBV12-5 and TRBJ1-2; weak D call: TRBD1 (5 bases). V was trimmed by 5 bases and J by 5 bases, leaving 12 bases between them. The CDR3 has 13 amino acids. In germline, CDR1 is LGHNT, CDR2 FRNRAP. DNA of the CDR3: TGTGCTAGTGGTCCCCCCGGGGGATATGGCTACACCTTC. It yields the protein CASGPPGGYGYTF.

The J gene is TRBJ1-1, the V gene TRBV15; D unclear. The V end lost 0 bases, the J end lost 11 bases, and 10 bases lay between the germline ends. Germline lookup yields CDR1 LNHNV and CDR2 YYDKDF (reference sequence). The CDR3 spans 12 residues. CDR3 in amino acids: CATSRDRVGAFF. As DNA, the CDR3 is TGTGCCACCAGCAGAGATCGAGTCGGGGCTTTCTTT.

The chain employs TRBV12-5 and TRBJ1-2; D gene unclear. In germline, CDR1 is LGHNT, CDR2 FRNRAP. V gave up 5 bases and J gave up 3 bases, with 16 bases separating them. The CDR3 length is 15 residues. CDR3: CASGPYGGGDYGYTF. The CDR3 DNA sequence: TGTGCTAGTGGTCCTTACGGCGGCGGGGACTATGGCTACACCTTC.

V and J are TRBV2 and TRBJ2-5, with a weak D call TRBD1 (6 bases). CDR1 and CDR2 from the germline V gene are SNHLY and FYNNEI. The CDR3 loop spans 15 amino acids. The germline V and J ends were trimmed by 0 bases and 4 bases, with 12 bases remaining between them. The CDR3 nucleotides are TGTGCCAGCAGTGAAGCTTTAACAGGGCGAGAGACCCAGTACTTC. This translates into CASSEALTGRETQYF.

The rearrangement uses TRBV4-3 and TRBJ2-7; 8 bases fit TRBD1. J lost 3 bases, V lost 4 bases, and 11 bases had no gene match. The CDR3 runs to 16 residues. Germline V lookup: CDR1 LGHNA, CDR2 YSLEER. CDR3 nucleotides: TGCGCCAGCAGCCCATCCGGGACAGGTGAGAGCTACGAGCAGTACTTC. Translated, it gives CASSPSGTGESYEQYF.